The source of this T cell receptor (beta chain) is a study of cytomegalovirus exposure and HLA in healthy donors (dated by TCRdb to about 2017). For the wider study: According to an earlier analysis of a few hundred of the donors, about 179 million T cells yielded 95 million to 140 million unique TCR beta sequences and approximately 280 Gb of sequence data. An earlier analysis of some 600 of the donors applied high-throughput TCR beta sequencing to assess whether each TCR beta V gene segment acted as functional or pseudogenic. Among the 398 genotyped donors, around 81% belonged to the genetic ancestry cluster associated with self-reported Caucasian donors. In addition to the first cohort of approximately 670 subjects, a separate validation cohort of 130 or so different subjects was used. Donor age, sex, ethnicity and CMV serostatus were compiled alongside the repertoire data. To predict cytomegalovirus infection status, the study brought together high-throughput TCR immunosequencing, statistical association of individual TCRs with disease status, and machine learning. The study used immunosequencing to profile the T cell repertoires of approximately 690 subjects and linked those repertoires to cytomegalovirus serostatus. All discovery cohort repertoires had been generated using a single sequencing platform. Across approximately 400 genotyped donors of the cohort, an average of approximately 240,000 unique TCR beta nucleotide sequences per donor were sequenced, and around 19% of those sequences were non-productive. Approximately 330 gigabases of sequencing data and 70 million to 100 million unique TCR sequences made up an early release that covered approximately 700 HLA-typed donors. HLA typing covered class I and class II loci at four-digit resolution. Four to six DR-DQ haplotypes were handled as single units for association and clustering because linkage in the cohort was strong. The study was designed to test whether signatures of past pathogen exposure could be identified by cataloging public T cell receptors. The number of donors typed differed by locus, with roughly 629-640 for A, B, C, DRB1 and DQB1, around 560 for DQA1, some 570 for DPA1, and some 440 for DPB1. In a later genetic analysis, genome-wide SNP genotypes for about 65% of the 666 donors were used, and that subset was treated as a discovery cohort. A later analysis re-examined previously published TCR beta repertoires from several hundred donors and added high-resolution HLA genotyping to investigate patterns of TCR occurrence. Rather than using new phenotypic data, the later analysis identified candidate immune exposures from TCR beta sequences and from how often those sequences occurred across donors.

In total, roughly 710 healthy bone marrow donors made up the cohort. All cohort members were sampled while nominally healthy, although unrecorded immune exposures were likely present. The donor was CMV seropositive and belonged to the group of over 250 seropositive cohort members. A peripheral blood sample was collected from each donor, and TCR beta sequencing was performed on peripheral blood mononuclear cells. Genomic DNA extraction from the blood cell samples was performed with the Qiagen DNeasy Blood Extraction Kit. Library preparation used the immunoSEQ multiplex PCR assay. For the multiplex PCR, a mixture combining 60 forward primers for TCR Vbeta segments and 13 reverse primers for TCR Jbeta segments was used. The CDR3 region of rearranged TCR beta genes was amplified from genomic DNA by a multiplex PCR assay. The Illumina HiSeq System was used to sequence the amplified TCR beta libraries as 87-base-pair reads. Regarding the original processing steps: A later analysis tallied roughly 80 million unique TCR beta chains across the 666 repertoires, and about 10 million of those chains were shared by two or more donors. Raw reads were error-corrected and collapsed into unique sequences with a nearest-neighbor algorithm that merged closely related sequences to remove PCR and sequencing errors. Alignment of CDR3 sequences to IMGT reference sequences was used to assign V, D and J gene segments. For a sequence to be retained, a match of at least six nucleotides was required to both a V gene segment and a J gene segment. Rearrangements were classified as productive when the CDR3 lacked stop codons and remained in frame with V and J, and all other rearrangements were classified as non-productive. CDR3 was defined according to IMGT convention as the region running from the second conserved V-encoded cysteine to the conserved J-encoded phenylalanine. In an earlier analysis of just under 600 of the donors, sequences lacking an unambiguous match to a single V gene segment were excluded. An earlier analysis of a few hundred of the donors called V segments functional above 56.7% productive rearrangements and segregating when the between-donor standard deviation exceeded 5%. A statistical classification framework was built to diagnose cytomegalovirus status from the catalog of TCR beta chain sequences. V and J gene assignment, in a later analysis, came from comparing TCR nucleotide sequences with IMGT/GENE-DB human TR gene sequences. Using the TCRdist pipeline, a later analysis assigned CDR3 sequences along with most-parsimonious VDJ recombination scenarios. A later analysis defined each TCR beta chain by its CDR3 amino acid sequence plus V-gene family, and excluded reads lacking a unique V-gene family. To address suspected cross-contamination and a sequencing artifact, a later analysis removed over 500 highly shared, low-generation-probability nucleotide sequences. For each public chain, a later analysis derived a clonal expansion index from normalized ranks of inferred template counts within each repertoire. Generation probabilities in a later analysis came from a VDJ recombination model fitted to out-of-frame rearrangements, and those results were checked against IGoR. A later analysis scored TCR-TCR, TCR-HLA and TCR-CMV co-occurrence with hypergeometric tests, applying a repertoire-size bias correction to TCR pairs. To estimate false discovery rates, a later analysis permuted the HLA or CMV assignments 20 times. In a later analysis, co-occurring TCRs were grouped using DBSCAN, and TCRdist sequence similarity was added for clustering within HLA-allele-positive subsets. Repertoires with fewer than 30,000 or more than 120,000 public chains, plus five repertoires with anomalous nucleotide sharing, were excluded from co-occurrence clustering. As stored in TCRdb, this immuneACCESS dataset retains in-frame rearrangements with V and J assigned. A fraction of the clones does not appear; measured against another copy, unresolved V genes explain less than half of the discrepancy, and the remainder lacks a known reason. From that table come the V and J calls and clone size; the DNA was used to work out D and trimming. This sample gives 110,000 to 150,000 clones in total; 65% to 80% of them show up just once. The top ten hold approximately 1.3% of the sample.

The CDR3 covers 14 residues, taking in both the cysteine and the phenylalanine. Kept here is only the CDR3 DNA, which spans 42 bases and is read in frame from base 1. Germline trimming: 5 bases from V, 6 bases from J; junction bases outside gene matches: 7. Per the germline V gene, SGHVS is the CDR1 and FQNEAQ is the CDR2. The investigation overall reported the following: Specific HLA alleles were associated with roughly 17,000 TCR beta sequences at a false discovery rate of 0.05 in a later analysis. Correlated functional status among segregating V segments might be attributable to linkage disequilibrium, but an unknown experimental factor could not be ruled out. Because counts were too low, approximately 15 rarely observed V segments, including chromosome 9 orphons, were excluded from the earlier analysis of around 640 of the donors. A group of highly shared sequence variants was considered likely to be a technical artifact of the sequencing pipeline. The classifier was reported to diagnose cytomegalovirus status with high specificity and sensitivity in both the original cohort and the validation cohort. A later analysis found that HLA-associated TCR beta chains were more clonally expanded and had lower generation probabilities than equally common non-associated chains. Several of the top co-occurrence clusters appeared to be linked to parvovirus B19, influenza, CMV and Epstein-Barr virus, according to a later analysis. For the cohort, immune exposure information was limited to CMV serostatus. According to a later analysis, most CMV-associated TCR beta chains appeared to be HLA-restricted, and the HLA associations seemed to be driven largely by CMV exposure. A later genetic analysis reported fewer N-insertions in productive TCRs among donors in an Asian-associated ancestry cluster than the roughly 700-donor mean. Most TCR sequences were observed very rarely across donors, whereas some public TCRs were present in many individuals. In vitro tests confirmed that a few of the cytomegalovirus-associated TCR beta chains recognize cytomegalovirus antigens. A further reported finding was that TCR beta sequences accurately predicted the HLA-A and HLA-B alleles for most subjects in the first cohort. Because HLA typing was missing for some donors at each locus, association tests included only the typed subset. In this cohort, only TCR beta chains were sequenced, and detectable features were limited by the absence of alpha or paired-chain data. An association between a missense DCLRE1C variant and V-gene and J-gene trimming of TCR beta chains was found in a later genetic analysis and replicated in an independent cohort. In a later analysis, TCR association rates were found to vary across HLA loci, with the most associated TCRs seen for DRB1 alleles and the fewest for HLA-C alleles. Presence/absence analyses assumed roughly uniform sequencing depth across donors, an assumption that may not hold. The 87-base-pair reads could not distinguish some IMGT-functional V segments, including TRBV6-2 and TRBV6-3, so those segments were excluded. It was suggested by the authors that the approach could potentially be generalized to other disease states and immunological phenotypes. The study listed approximately 150 TCR beta chains as associated with cytomegalovirus. Strong co-occurrence of HLA alleles, especially DR and DQ, made assigning TCR associations to individual alleles difficult. Broadly in line with IMGT annotations, most TCR beta V segments showed up in productive rearrangements about 87% or about 30% of the time in an earlier analysis of several hundred of the donors.

Points on this clone: Which antigen it targets is not known. Base qualities are not at hand, and no much larger clone is one base apart.

Recombination connected TRBV7-8 to TRBJ2-3; the junction holds 8 bases that match TRBD1. This sequence originates from a male donor in good health and CMV-seropositive. The material sequenced was PBMCs. The CDR3 is CASSRIGQGDTQYF. Read as DNA, the sequence is TGTGCCAGCAGCCGAATCGGACAGGGTGATACGCAGTATTTT.